A selection of T cell receptor beta chains follows, all from one sample in a study of blood T cell repertoires in COVID-19. Here immunoSEQ multiplex PCR was the method, and the copy in TCRdb shows in-frame clones only, minus some. Of around 270,000 clones listed, approximately 88% are singletons. Sequenced: PBMCs or T cells enriched from blood (not recorded which). These receptors originate from a woman aged 40 to 50 who had been exposed to COVID-19. The CDR3 runs from the conserved cysteine through the conserved F or W. A D gene is named only where the DNA matches it firmly. A clone size is listed for some rows: how often the clone was seen (once, few, many), or a class if it is expanded.

TRBJ1-2,.,TRBV6-5,TRBD1,CASSYRQGGYGYTF,TGTGCCAGCAGTTATCGACAGGGCGGATATGGCTACACCTTC
TRBJ2-7,.,TRBV6-5,TRBD1,CASSYRGQSVIYEQYF,TGTGCCAGCAGTTACCGGGGACAGAGTGTAATCTACGAGCAGTACTTC
TRBJ1-1,.,TRBV7-9,.,CASSFRGGVNTEAFF,TGTGCCAGCAGCTTTCGAGGAGGGGTGAACACTGAAGCTTTCTTT
TRBJ1-1,.,TRBV19,.,CASSSPYRVPNTEAFF,TGTGCCAGTAGTAGCCCATACAGGGTCCCGAACACTGAAGCTTTCTTT
TRBJ2-2,.,TRBV7-2,.,CASSLVVGELFF,TGTGCCAGCAGCTTAGTCGTTGGGGAGCTGTTTTTT
TRBJ2-2,.,TRBV2,TRBD2,CASSETSGRAAGELFF,TGTGCCAGCAGTGAGACTAGCGGGAGGGCTGCCGGGGAGCTGTTTTTT
TRBJ1-2,.,TRBV2,.,CASRGGDGMGYTF,TGTGCCAGCAGAGGGGGAGACGGCATGGGCTACACCTTC
TRBJ1-2,.,TRBV11-2,TRBD1,CASSLPGQGYGYTF,TGTGCCAGCAGCTTACCAGGACAGGGCTATGGCTACACCTTC
TRBJ1-6,.,TRBV3-1/TRBV3-2,.,CASSRRENSPLHF,TGTGCCAGCAGCCGGAGGGAAAATTCACCCCTCCACTTT
TRBJ2-2,.,TRBV24-1,TRBD1,CATSEPGQGASGELFF,TGTGCCACCAGTGAACCCGGACAGGGGGCCAGCGGGGAGCTGTTTTTT
TRBJ1-1,once,TRBV29-1,.,CSVVPLAGTEAFF,TGCAGCGTTGTACCACTCGCGGGGACTGAAGCTTTCTTT
TRBJ2-7,.,TRBV5-1,TRBD1,CASSVGQSSYIAYEQYF,TGCGCCAGCAGCGTGGGACAGAGTAGTTACATTGCCTACGAGCAGTACTTC
TRBJ1-1,.,TRBV24-1,.,CATSDADRKAFF,TGTGCCACCAGTGATGCCGACAGAAAAGCTTTCTTT
TRBJ1-2,once,TRBV18,TRBD1,CASSPQGPGTGTTNYGYTF,TGTGCCAGCTCACCACAAGGTCCCGGGACAGGGACCACTAACTATGGCTACACCTTC
TRBJ2-1,.,TRBV24-1,.,CATSDPRGNLYNEQFF,TGTGCCACCAGTGATCCAAGAGGGAATCTCTACAATGAGCAGTTCTTC
TRBJ2-3,.,TRBV18,.,CASSPVAAGADTQYF,TGTGCCAGCTCACCCGTTGCCGCTGGGGCCGATACGCAGTATTTT
TRBJ2-5,many,TRBV25-1,.,CASSDPYQETQYF,TGTGCCAGCAGTGATCCGTATCAAGAGACCCAGTACTTC
TRBJ1-1,once,TRBV19,TRBD1,CASSQGGNTEAFF,TGTGCCAGTAGCCAGGGGGGGAACACTGAAGCTTTCTTT
TRBJ2-1,once,TRBV12-5,TRBD2,CASGPAGGRTWNEQFF,TGTGCTAGTGGTCCTGCGGGGGGGAGAACGTGGAATGAGCAGTTCTTC
TRBJ2-1,.,TRBV24-1,TRBD2,CATSGSGTWNEQFF,TGTGCCACCAGCGGTAGCGGGACTTGGAATGAGCAGTTCTTC
TRBJ2-7,.,TRBV2,.,CASTGTFSYEQYF,TGTGCCAGCACTGGGACTTTCTCCTACGAGCAGTACTTC
TRBJ1-4,.,TRBV15,TRBD1,CATSRDPDRDPNEKLFF,TGTGCCACCAGCAGAGATCCAGACAGGGACCCTAATGAAAAACTGTTTTTT
TRBJ2-3,.,TRBV5-1,.,CASSNPTEWGPTDTQYF,TGCGCCAGCAGCAACCCGACCGAGTGGGGGCCCACAGATACGCAGTATTTT
TRBJ1-1,.,TRBV7-2,.,CASSVARGKAFF,TGTGCCAGCAGCGTGGCTAGGGGTAAAGCTTTCTTT
TRBJ1-1,.,TRBV19,TRBD1,CASSTRTGVYSF,TGTGCCAGTAGTACCCGGACAGGGGTCTATTCCTTT
TRBJ1-2,.,TRBV11-2,.,CASSAQRFGYTF,TGTGCCAGCAGCGCCCAGAGGTTTGGCTACACCTTC
TRBJ2-3,.,TRBV19,.,CASSNLNRVGRDTQYF,TGTGCCAGTAGTAACCTCAACAGGGTGGGAAGAGATACGCAGTATTTT
TRBJ1-4,.,TRBV18,TRBD1,CASSPARDRNEKLFF,TGTGCCAGCTCACCCGCCCGGGACAGAAATGAAAAACTGTTTTTT
TRBJ1-2,many,TRBV5-4,.,CASNLGGSYGYTF,TGTGCCAGCAACTTGGGGGGCAGCTATGGCTACACCTTC
TRBJ1-2,.,TRBV5-6,.,CASSTEYGYTF,TGTGCCAGCAGCACTGAATATGGCTACACCTTC
TRBJ1-2,.,TRBV4-2,.,CASSPPGFYGYTF,TGTGCCAGCAGCCCCCCAGGATTCTATGGCTACACCTTC
TRBJ1-2,few,TRBV6-6,.,CASSHQGLNYGYTF,TGTGCCAGCAGCCACCAGGGGCTTAACTATGGCTACACCTTC
TRBJ1-1,once,TRBV6-5,.,CASSYARGFGTEAFF,TGTGCCAGCAGTTACGCCAGGGGTTTTGGGACTGAAGCTTTCTTT
TRBJ1-4,.,TRBV10-1,TRBD1,CASSEQGEVATNEKLFF,TGCGCCAGCAGTGAGCAGGGGGAGGTGGCAACTAATGAAAAACTGTTTTTT
TRBJ2-1,.,TRBV9,.,CASSVGIGSRGIENEQFF,TGTGCCAGCAGCGTAGGAATCGGGAGCAGGGGGATCGAAAATGAGCAGTTCTTC
TRBJ1-6,.,TRBV5-4,TRBD1,CASSAGTGWSPLHF,TGTGCCAGCAGCGCGGGGACAGGGTGGTCACCCCTCCACTTT
TRBJ1-2,.,TRBV4-3,TRBD1,CASSPRLGTEDGYTF,TGCGCCAGCAGCCCCAGACTCGGGACAGAGGATGGCTACACCTTC
TRBJ2-6,.,TRBV4-1,TRBD1,CASSQDTGDRAGANVLTF,TGCGCCAGCAGCCAAGATACCGGGGACAGGGCTGGGGCCAACGTCCTGACTTTC
TRBJ2-5,many,TRBV2,.,CASSEDLAPGETQYF,TGTGCCAGCAGTGAAGATCTCGCACCCGGGGAGACCCAGTACTTC
TRBJ1-1,.,TRBV7-9,.,CASSSTGKNTEAFF,TGTGCCAGCAGCTCTACAGGGAAGAACACTGAAGCTTTCTTT
TRBJ1-2,.,TRBV7-2,TRBD1,CASSGYRTGRDGYTF,TGTGCCAGCAGCGGCTATCGGACAGGGCGGGATGGCTACACCTTC